This entry is about one TCR beta chain. Random-hexamer reverse transcription was applied to roughly 0.45 to 1 ug RNA. TCRdb re-called the immunoSEQ multiplex PCR reads with MiXCR, one entry per CDR3 protein. The sample includes 200,000 to 250,000 distinct CDR3 sequences, approximately 95% of them seen just once. This specimen comes from a study of CD8 T cells in Susac syndrome. It was negative isolation that provided the CD8+ and CD4+ T cells, whereas TEMRA cells were enriched by FACS. The sequenced sample was CD4+ T cells from PBMCs. The TCR was taken from a human donor with multiple sclerosis.

CDR3 DNA: TGCAGTGCTAGAGATCAGTTAGGTGGGCTATGGGAGACCCAGTACTTC. Encoded protein: CSARDQLGGLWETQYF. The rearrangement joins TRBV20-1 to TRBJ2-5, with D unresolved. V lost 0 bases and J 5 bases, leaving 19 bases between the germline ends. This CDR3 is 16 amino acids long. CDR1 DFQATT and CDR2 SNEGSKA come from the germline V gene (reference sequence).